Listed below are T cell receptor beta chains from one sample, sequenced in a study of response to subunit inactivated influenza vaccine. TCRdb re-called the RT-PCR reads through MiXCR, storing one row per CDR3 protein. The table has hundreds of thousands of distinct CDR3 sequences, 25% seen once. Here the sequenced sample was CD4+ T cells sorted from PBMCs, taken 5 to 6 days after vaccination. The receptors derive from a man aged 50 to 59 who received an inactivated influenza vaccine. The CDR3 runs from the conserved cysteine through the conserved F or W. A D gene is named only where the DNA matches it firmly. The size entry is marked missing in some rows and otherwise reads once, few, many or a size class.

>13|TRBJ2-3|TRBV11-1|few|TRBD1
TGTGCCAGCAGCTTCGCCGACAGGGCCAAGCAGTATTTT
CASSFADRAKQYF
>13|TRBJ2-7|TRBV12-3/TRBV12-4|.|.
TGTGCCAGCAGTGCTGCGGGCCGGCGGGAGCAGTACTTC
CASSAAGRREQYF
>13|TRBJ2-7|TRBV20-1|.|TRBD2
TGCAGTGCTATGGGGAGCGGGGGCTACGAGCAGTACTTC
CSAMGSGGYEQYF
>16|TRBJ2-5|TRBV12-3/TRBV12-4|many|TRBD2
TGTGCCAGCAGTTCCTCACTAGCGGGAGGGCCCGAGACCCAGTACTTC
CASSSSLAGGPETQYF
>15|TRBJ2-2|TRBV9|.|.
TGTGCCAGCAGCGAGCGGACAGCGAACACCGGGGAGCTGTTTTTT
CASSERTANTGELFF
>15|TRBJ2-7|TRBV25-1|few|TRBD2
TGTGCCAGCAGTGCCCCGGGACTAGCGCTTTACGAGCAGTACTTC
CASSAPGLALYEQYF
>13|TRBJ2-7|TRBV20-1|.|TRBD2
TGCAGTGCTGGTAGACTAGCGGAATGGGAGCAGTACTTC
CSAGRLAEWEQYF
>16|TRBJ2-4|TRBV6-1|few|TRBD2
TGTGCCAGCAGTCGCGGGGGGGGTGTCGCCAAAAACATTCAGTACTTC
CASSRGGGVAKNIQYF
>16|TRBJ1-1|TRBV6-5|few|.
TGTGCCAGCAGTTTCGGAGTAAGGGTGCCGCGGACTGAAGCTTTCTTT
CASSFGVRVPRTEAFF
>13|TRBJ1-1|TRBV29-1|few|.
TGCAGCGTTCTAGGCCTGATGAACACTGAAGCTTTCTTT
CSVLGLMNTEAFF
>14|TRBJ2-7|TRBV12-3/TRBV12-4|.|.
TGTGCCAGCAGTTTCGTTGCTAGTTCCTACGAGCAGTACTTC
CASSFVASSYEQYF
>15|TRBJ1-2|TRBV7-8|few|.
TGTGCCAGCAGCCAGAGAGAGAACAGGGCGTATGGCTACACCTTC
CASSQRENRAYGYTF
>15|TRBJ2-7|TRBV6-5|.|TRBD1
TGTGCCAGCAGTTATAGCCCGGGACAGAGATACGAGCAGTACTTC
CASSYSPGQRYEQYF
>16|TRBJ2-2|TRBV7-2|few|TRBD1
TGTGCCAGCAGCTTAGGGACAGGGATTTACACCGGGGAGCTGTTTTTT
CASSLGTGIYTGELFF
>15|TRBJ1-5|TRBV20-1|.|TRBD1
TGCAGTGCTAGAGGGACAGGGGGTCCCAATCAGCCCCAGCATTTT
CSARGTGGPNQPQHF
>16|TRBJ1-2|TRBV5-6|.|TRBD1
TGTGCCAGCAGTTTGTTCCCGGGACAGGGGAGGAGTGGCTACACCTTC
CASSLFPGQGRSGYTF
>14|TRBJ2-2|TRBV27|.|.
TGTGCCAGCAGTTTCTCCGGGAGTATCGGGGAGCTGTTTTTT
CASSFSGSIGELFF
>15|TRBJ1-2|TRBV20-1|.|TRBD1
TGCAGTGCCCTAGGTGCAGGGGGCAGCAGTTATGGCTACACCTTC
CSALGAGGSSYGYTF
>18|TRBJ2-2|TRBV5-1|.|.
TGCGCCAGCAGCTTGGTAGGGATAGGCAGAGAGCGAACCGGGGAGCTGTTTTTT
CASSLVGIGRERTGELFF
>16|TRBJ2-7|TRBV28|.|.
TGTGCCAGCAGTTCGCCGGGACGCCGAACCTCCTACGAGCAGTACTTC
CASSSPGRRTSYEQYF
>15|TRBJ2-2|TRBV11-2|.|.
TGTGCCAGTACCACAATTAGGGCAATCACCGGGGAGCTGTTTTTT
CASTTIRAITGELFF
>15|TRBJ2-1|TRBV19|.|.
TGTGCCAGTAGTACAGATTTAAGCTCCTACAATGAGCAGTTCTTC
CASSTDLSSYNEQFF
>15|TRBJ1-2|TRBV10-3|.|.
TGTGCCATCAGTGGGGGGTCGGGGATTTCGTATGGCTACACCTTC
CAISGGSGISYGYTF
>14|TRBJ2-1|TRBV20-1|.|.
TGCAGTGCTCTACCGGGACCCCAGGACAATGAGCAGTTCTTC
CSALPGPQDNEQFF
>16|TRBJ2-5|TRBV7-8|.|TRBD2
TGTGCCAGCAGCTTAGCGCGAGCGGGAGGGGGAGAGACCCAGTACTTC
CASSLARAGGGETQYF
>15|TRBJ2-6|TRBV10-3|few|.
TGTGCCATCAGTGACTTGAGCTCTGGGGCCAACGTCCTGACTTTC
CAISDLSSGANVLTF
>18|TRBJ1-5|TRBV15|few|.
TGTGCCACCAGCAGAGACTCATGGGGGAGGGAGGGGAATCAGCCCCAGCATTTT
CATSRDSWGREGNQPQHF
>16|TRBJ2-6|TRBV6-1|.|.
TGTGCCAGCAGCCGACAGGTTGGCTCTGGGGCCAACGTCCTGACTTTC
CASSRQVGSGANVLTF
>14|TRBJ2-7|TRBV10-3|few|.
TGTGCCATCCTAAAGACCGGGACAAACTACGAGCAGTACTTC
CAILKTGTNYEQYF
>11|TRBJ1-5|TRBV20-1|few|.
TGCAGTGCTAGAGATATCCCAGGGCAGCATTTT
CSARDIPGQHF
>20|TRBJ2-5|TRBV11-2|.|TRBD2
TGTGCCAGCAGCTCCCTCCGGGTTAGCGGGAGGTCCGACCTGCGTGAGACCCAGTACTTC
CASSSLRVSGRSDLRETQYF
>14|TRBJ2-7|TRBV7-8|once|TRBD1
TGTGCCAGCAGCTTAGACAGGGGGCGGGGAGAGCAGTACTTC
CASSLDRGRGEQYF
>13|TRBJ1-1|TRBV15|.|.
TGTGCCACCCTTAAACAGGGAGCCACTGAAGCTTTCTTT
CATLKQGATEAFF
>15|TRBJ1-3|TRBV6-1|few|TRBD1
TGTGCCAGCAGGCTTGGGACAGACTCTGGAAACACCATATATTTT
CASRLGTDSGNTIYF
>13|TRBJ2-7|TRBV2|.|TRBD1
TGTGCCAGCAAATCCGGGACAGAACTCGAGCAGTACTTC
CASKSGTELEQYF
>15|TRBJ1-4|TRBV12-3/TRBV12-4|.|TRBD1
TGTGCCAGCAGTGCAACACAGGGGGCAAGTGAAAAACTGTTTTTT
CASSATQGASEKLFF
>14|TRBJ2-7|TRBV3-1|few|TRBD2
TGTGCCAGCAGCCAGAGCGGGAGGACTTACGAGCAGTACTTC
CASSQSGRTYEQYF
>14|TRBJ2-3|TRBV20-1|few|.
TGCAGTGCTAGAGATAGGAGGATCACAGATACGCAGTATTTT
CSARDRRITDTQYF
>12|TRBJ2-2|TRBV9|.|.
TGTGCCTCGGGGCCGAACACCGGGGAGCTGTTTTTT
CASGPNTGELFF
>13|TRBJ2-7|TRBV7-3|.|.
TGTGCCAGCAGCTACACAAGCGGACGCGAGCAGTACTTC
CASSYTSGREQYF
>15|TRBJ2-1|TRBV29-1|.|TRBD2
TGCAGCGTTGAAGATAAGCGGGAGGGCTACAATGAGCAGTTCTTC
CSVEDKREGYNEQFF
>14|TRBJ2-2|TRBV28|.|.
TGTGCCGTTAACGGGGCGGGACGAACCGGGGAGCTGTTTTTT
CAVNGAGRTGELFF
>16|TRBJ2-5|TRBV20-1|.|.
TGCAGTGCTAGAGATAGCGGGACAGGTCGCAAAGAGACCCAGTACTTC
CSARDSGTGRKETQYF
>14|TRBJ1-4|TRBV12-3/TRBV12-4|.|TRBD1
TGTGCCACCCGAGGACAGGCTGGTAATGAAAAACTGTTTTTT
CATRGQAGNEKLFF
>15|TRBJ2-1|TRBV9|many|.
TGTGCCAGCAGCGGTCTCGAGGGCCTAAGCAATGAGCAGTTCTTC
CASSGLEGLSNEQFF
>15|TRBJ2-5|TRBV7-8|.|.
TGTGCCAGCAGCTTAGATGGGGCCAGGGGAGAGACCCAGTACTTC
CASSLDGARGETQYF
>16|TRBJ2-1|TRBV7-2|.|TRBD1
TGTGCCAGCAGCCGACAGGGTCTCTCAAGATACAATGAGCAGTTCTTC
CASSRQGLSRYNEQFF
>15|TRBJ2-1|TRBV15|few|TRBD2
TGTGCCACCAGCAGGCAGGGCGGGAGATACAATGAGCAGTTCTTC
CATSRQGGRYNEQFF
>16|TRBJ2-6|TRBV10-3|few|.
TGTGCCATCAGCACCACCTACAGGGCTGGGGCCAACGTCCTGACTTTC
CAISTTYRAGANVLTF
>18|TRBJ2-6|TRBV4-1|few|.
TGCGCCAGCAGCCAAGATTCAGGGGACGTCTCTGGGGCCAACGTCCTGACTTTC
CASSQDSGDVSGANVLTF
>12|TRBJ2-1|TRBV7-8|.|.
TGTGCCAGCAGCTTGGACGGGTATGAGCAGTTCTTC
CASSLDGYEQFF
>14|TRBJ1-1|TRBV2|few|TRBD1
TGTGCCAGCAGTATAACAGGGGGTCTTACTGAAGCTTTCTTT
CASSITGGLTEAFF
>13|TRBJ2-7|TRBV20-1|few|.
TGCAGTGCTAAGCTGGGAAGGTCCTACGAGCAGTACTTC
CSAKLGRSYEQYF
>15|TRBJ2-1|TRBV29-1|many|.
TGCAGCGTTGAAGATCTAGTGTCCTCCTACAATGAGCAGTTCTTC
CSVEDLVSSYNEQFF
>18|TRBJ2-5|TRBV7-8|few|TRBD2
TGTGCCAGCAGCTTAGCGTCACTAGCGGGAGGATCCAGCGAGACCCAGTACTTC
CASSLASLAGGSSETQYF
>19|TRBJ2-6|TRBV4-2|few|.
TGTGCCAGCAGCCAAAACCAGGGGCGGACTTCCTCTGGGGCCAACGTCCTGACTTTC
CASSQNQGRTSSGANVLTF
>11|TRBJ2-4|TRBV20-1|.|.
TGCAGTGCTAGAGATCACAGGGTTCAGTACTTC
CSARDHRVQYF
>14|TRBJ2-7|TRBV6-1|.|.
TGTGCCGGCACCCAGATGCAGGGCTCCTACGAGCAGTACTTC
CAGTQMQGSYEQYF
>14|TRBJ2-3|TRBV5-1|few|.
TGCGCCAGCAGCTTGTCTGGGGACACAGATACGCAGTATTTT
CASSLSGDTDTQYF